The 26 T cell receptor beta chains below all came from one sample that was sequenced in a study of shared clonotypes between healthy human individuals (TCRdb year 2020). The receptor library was made with the immunoSEQ multiplex PCR assay. This immuneACCESS table, as held by TCRdb, lists in-frame sequences with V and J called but not all clones. Of the missing ones, under half trace to an unresolved V gene in checked studies; the others have no known cause. The table for this sample lists roughly 1,500,000 clones; 95% to 99% of them were counted only once. Roughly 0.4% of the sample is held by the ten biggest clonotypes. Sequencing was carried out using naive CD4+ T cells sorted from blood. In the paper's terms, the cell subset or site label means: CD45RA+ positively selected. These receptors all stem from a man aged 25-40 years in good health.

The gene calls are TRBV21-1 and TRBJ2-2; TRBD2 is the table's D call and was not checked against the DNA. TRBV21-1 is a pseudogene. There are 15 residues in the CDR3. The CDR3 DNA is TGTGCCAGCAGCAAGAGGGTTAGAAACACCGGGGAGCTGTTTTTT. This codes for CASSKRVRNTGELFF.

This chain connects TRBV10-2 to TRBJ2-1; 8 bases are a match to TRBD2. V lost 2 bases to trimming and J lost 2 bases; unmatched junction nucleotides: 8. Germline V gene lookup returns CDR1 WSHSY and CDR2 SAAADI. The length of the CDR3 is 17 residues. The CDR3 sequence is CASSEAFSGIAYNEQFF. CDR3 bases: TGCGCCAGCAGTGAGGCGTTTAGCGGGATCGCCTACAATGAGCAGTTCTTC.

The gene calls are TRBV6-5 and TRBJ1-2; no reliable D call. The CDR3 totals 13 residues. The germline V and J ends were trimmed by 7 bases and 8 bases, with 17 bases remaining between them. The V gene's germline CDR1 is MNHEY and CDR2 SVGAGI. The CDR3 region is CASTEDRELGYTF. CDR3 nucleotide sequence: TGTGCCAGCACGGAAGACCGGGAACTCGGCTACACCTTC.

V is TRBV6-4 and J is TRBJ2-3; D is perhaps TRBD1 (5 bases). This CDR3 spans 16 amino acids. Looked up from germline, CDR1 is MRHNA and CDR2 is SNTAGT. V lost 6 bases and J lost 0, with 16 bases in between. The CDR3, as DNA: TGTGCCAGCAGCCGAGAAGGGGTGACTAGCACAGATACGCAGTATTTT. As protein: CASSREGVTSTDTQYF.

The chain is built from TRBV7-2 and TRBJ2-3, with D unresolved. Deletions cut 8 bases from V and 6 bases from J, with 12 bases between. CDR3 length: 12 amino acids. The V gene's germline CDR1 is SGHTA and CDR2 FQGNSA. This chain's CDR3 is CASALPTDTQYF. The CDR3 bases are TGTGCCAGCGCCCTACCCACCGATACGCAGTATTTT.

This clone was seen just once. This chain links TRBV28 with TRBJ1-4; D unresolved. The CDR3 is 12 residues long. The germline V gene encodes CDR1 MDHEN and CDR2 SYDVKM. Trimming left V 5 bases short and J 8 bases short, with 9 bases between. CDR3 residues: CASSPEREKLFF. The CDR3 DNA reads TGTGCCAGCAGTCCGGAGAGGGAAAAACTGTTTTTT.

The CDR3 region is CASSLPGQEAFF. CDR3 DNA: TGTGCCAGCAGCCTACCGGGACAAGAAGCTTTCTTT. The rearrangement links TRBV28 to TRBJ1-1; D is perhaps TRBD1 (6 bases). V dropped 6 bases and J dropped 8 bases, with 13 bases sitting between them. Germline V gene data show CDR1 as MDHEN and CDR2 as SYDVKM. The CDR3 has 12 residues.

The rearrangement uses TRBV18 and TRBJ1-2, with D unclear. CDR1 and CDR2 from the germline V gene are KGHSH and LQKENI. The length of the CDR3 is 13 residues. Trimming cost V 3 bases and J 8 bases, with 13 bases left between them. The CDR3 loop reads CASSPRNGEGYTF. DNA for the CDR3: TGTGCCAGCTCACCGAGAAACGGGGAGGGCTACACCTTC.

This clone came up once. V gene TRBV14 combines with J gene TRBJ1-2; 9 bases are a match to TRBD1. The CDR3 contains 14 residues. The V segment lost 3 bases and the J segment 7 bases; nucleotides outside the gene matches: 6. Looked up from germline, CDR1 is SGHDN and CDR2 is FVKESK. For the CDR3, the DNA is TGTGCCAGCAGCCACCAACAGGGGGCTGGTGGCTACACCTTC. Its translation is CASSHQQGAGGYTF. Complete variable domain (other parts from reference TRBV14 and TRBJ1-2): EAGVTQFPSHSVIEKGQTVTLRCDPISGHDNLYWYRRVMGKEIKFLLHFVKESKQDESGMPNNRFLAERTGGTYSTLKVQPAELEDSGVYFCASSHQQGAGGYTFGSGTRLTVV.

The chain combines TRBV29-1 with TRBJ1-1; D gene unclear. CDR1 SQVTM and CDR2 ANQGSEA come from the germline V gene. Trimming stripped 7 bases from V and 4 bases from J, with 13 bases between. The CDR3 has 12 amino acids. CDR3 coding DNA: TGCAGCGACACGGACGGCGGCACTGAAGCTTTCTTT. Amino acid sequence: CSDTDGGTEAFF.

This rearrangement joins TRBV6-1 to TRBJ1-1; D might be TRBD1 (6 bases). The germline V gene encodes CDR1 MNHNS and CDR2 SASEGT. Trimming took 3 bases from V and 3 from J, leaving 23 bases between them. The CDR3 is 18 residues long. The CDR3: CASSDIFVRQAVDTEAFF. CDR3 bases: TGTGCCAGCAGTGACATTTTTGTCCGACAGGCCGTGGACACTGAAGCTTTCTTT.

The chain has TRBV5-6 and TRBJ2-1; D is perhaps TRBD1 (6 bases). The V gene's germline CDR1 is SGHDT and CDR2 YYEEEE. With 2 bases removed from V and 7 bases from J, the gap between germline ends came to 13 bases. The CDR3 has 14 residues. The CDR3, as DNA: TGTGCCAGCAGCTTTTCAGGGGCCCTGAATGAGCAGTTCTTC. This encodes CASSFSGALNEQFF.

This sequence joins TRBV19 and TRBJ1-2; TRBD1 is a possible D gene (5 bases). The CDR3 is made up of 15 amino acids. Germline CDR1 and CDR2: LNHDA and SQIVND (reference sequence). Trimming removed 3 bases at V and 4 bases at J, with 15 bases between. CDR3 in DNA: TGTGCCAGTAGTATCCCCGGGGGTCGGAGCTATGGCTACACCTTC. Translating it yields CASSIPGGRSYGYTF.

V is TRBV5-1 and J is TRBJ1-5; D gene uncertain. This CDR3 is 13 amino acids long. Trimming removed 3 bases from V and 4 bases from J, with 8 bases in between. In germline, CDR1 is SGHRS, CDR2 YFSETQ. The CDR3 bases are TGCGCCAGCAGCTCGCGACCTAATCAGCCCCAGCATTTT. This gives the protein CASSSRPNQPQHF.

This sequence joins TRBV25-1 and TRBJ2-1; D remains ambiguous. The CDR3 consists of 14 residues. Germline V CDR1 and CDR2: MGHDK, SYGVNS. The V gene lost 3 bases and the J gene lost 4 bases, with 10 bases spanning the gap. The CDR3 nucleotides are TGTGCCAGCAGTGACTACGTGGGGTACAATGAGCAGTTCTTC. Translating gives CASSDYVGYNEQFF.

This clone was picked up one time. J is TRBJ2-7 and V is TRBV28; D might be TRBD1 (6 bases). V lost 2 bases and J 5 bases, leaving 10 bases between the germline ends. Per germline, CDR1 MDHEN and CDR2 SYDVKM. This CDR3 is 13 amino acids long. CDR3 amino acids: CASSLAAGDEQYF. The CDR3, as DNA: TGTGCCAGCAGTTTAGCCGCAGGGGACGAGCAGTACTTC.

The gene calls are TRBV11-2 and TRBJ2-7; a weak D match, TRBD2 (5 bases). The germline gives CDR1 SGHAT, CDR2 FQNNGV. The CDR3 is 13 amino acids. The V end was cut by 2 bases, the J end by 5 bases, with 10 bases between. CDR3 amino acids: CASSLLRRDEQYF. In DNA form, the CDR3 reads TGTGCCAGCAGCTTACTTAGGCGGGACGAGCAGTACTTC.

This chain links TRBV15 with TRBJ2-7; no clear D. Germline V gives CDR1 LNHNV, CDR2 YYDKDF (reference sequence). There are 16 residues in the CDR3. V was cut by 0 bases and J by 7 bases, with 19 bases left in between. The CDR3 DNA reads TGTGCCACCAGCAGAGATCCGGTACAATCTCCCAGGGAGCAGTACTTC. This encodes CATSRDPVQSPREQYF.

The chain recombines TRBV9 with TRBJ2-1, with TRBD2 as a possible D gene (5 bases). V was pared by 0 bases and J by 12 bases, with 13 bases between. The CDR3 has 13 amino acids. Germline CDR1 SGDLS, CDR2 YYNGEE. Here the CDR3 DNA reads TGTGCCAGCAGCGTAGAATCCCGGGCGGGGCAGTTCTTC. Translated, it gives CASSVESRAGQFF.

The V and J genes are TRBV4-3 and TRBJ1-2, with no clear D. The CDR3 sequence is 13 residues long. The germline V and J ends were trimmed by 4 bases and 5 bases, with 11 bases remaining between them. Germline V lookup: CDR1 LGHNA, CDR2 YSLEER. The DNA for the CDR3 is TGCGCCAGCAGCCCGTGGACGGGATATGGCTACACCTTC. It encodes CASSPWTGYGYTF.

CDR3 in amino acids: CASRTTRNPYEQYF. The CDR3 bases are TGTGCCAGCAGGACGACACGGAACCCCTACGAGCAGTACTTC. The chain links TRBV5-6 to TRBJ2-7; no clear D. The V and J ends lost 5 bases and 2 bases respectively, with 14 bases between them. CDR1 SGHDT and CDR2 YYEEEE come from the germline V gene. The CDR3 has 14 residues.

The V gene is TRBV28, the J gene TRBJ1-2; D unresolved. Germline V CDR1 and CDR2: MDHEN, SYDVKM. The CDR3 length is 16 residues. V lost 2 bases, J lost 6 bases, and 19 bases lay in between. CDR3 in DNA: TGTGCCAGCAGTTTACCGACCCCGACATTATGGCATGGCTACACCTTC. It codes for CASSLPTPTLWHGYTF.

The rearrangement uses TRBV25-1 and TRBJ2-7, with D unclear. V lost 6 bases to trimming and J lost 1 base, with 16 bases between them. CDR3 size: 15 residues. The germline CDR1 and CDR2 sequences are MGHDK and SYGVNS. CDR3 sequence: CASSSASVASYEQYF. The CDR3 bases are TGTGCCAGCAGCTCCGCTTCGGTGGCGTCCTACGAGCAGTACTTC.

The rearrangement joins TRBV5-5 to TRBJ2-1, with unresolved D. CDR3 length: 16 residues. Germline assignment: CDR1 SGHKS and CDR2 YYEKEE (reference sequence). V was pared by 3 bases and J by 0 bases, with 13 bases between. The chain's CDR3 is CASSSFLTSSYNEQFF. The CDR3 DNA reads as TGTGCCAGCAGCTCCTTTCTCACCAGCTCCTACAATGAGCAGTTCTTC.

The genes are TRBV28 and TRBJ1-5; D is uncertain. Trimming removed 7 bases from V and 7 bases from J, with 20 bases in between. The germline gives CDR1 MDHEN, CDR2 SYDVKM. The CDR3 runs to 15 residues. CDR3 nucleotide sequence: TGTGCCAGCACTCAACTGGAGGGAGGGAAGCAGCCCCAGCATTTT. It specifies CASTQLEGGKQPQHF. Drawing the rest from reference TRBV28 and TRBJ1-5, the complete variable domain is DVKVTQSSRYLVKRTGEKVFLECVQDMDHENMFWYRQDPGLGLRLIYFSYDVKMKEKGDIPEGYSVSREKKERFSLILESASTNQTSMYLCASTQLEGGKQPQHFGDGTRLSIL.

The chain employs TRBV4-1 and TRBJ2-5; 7 bases line up with TRBD2. The V and J ends lost 6 bases and 4 bases, in that order; junction bases with no gene match: 11. There are 15 residues in the CDR3. Per the germline V gene, CDR1 is MGHRA and CDR2 is YSYEKL. The CDR3 DNA reads TGCGCCAGCAGTCTCATGGGCGGGAGTGGAGAGACCCAGTACTTC. Translation gives CASSLMGGSGETQYF.